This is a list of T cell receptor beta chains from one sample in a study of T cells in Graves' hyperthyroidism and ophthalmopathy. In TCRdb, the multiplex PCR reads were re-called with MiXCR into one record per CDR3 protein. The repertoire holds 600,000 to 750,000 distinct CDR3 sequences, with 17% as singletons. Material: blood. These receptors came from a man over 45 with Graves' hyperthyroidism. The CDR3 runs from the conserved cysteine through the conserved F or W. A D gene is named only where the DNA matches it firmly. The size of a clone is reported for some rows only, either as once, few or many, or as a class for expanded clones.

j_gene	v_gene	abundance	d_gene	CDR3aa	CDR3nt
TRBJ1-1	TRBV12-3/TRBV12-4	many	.	CASSLMVKGSTEAFF	TGTGCCAGCAGTTTAATGGTTAAGGGGAGCACTGAAGCTTTCTTT
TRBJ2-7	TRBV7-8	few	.	CASSPQTGFEQYF	TGTGCCAGCAGCCCTCAGACAGGATTTGAGCAGTACTTC
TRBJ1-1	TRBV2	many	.	CASSERELNTEAFF	TGTGCCAGCAGTGAACGGGAATTAAACACTGAAGCTTTCTTT
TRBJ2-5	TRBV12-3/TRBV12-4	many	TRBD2	CASSWLAGGQETQYF	TGTGCCAGCAGTTGGCTAGCGGGAGGTCAAGAGACCCAGTACTTC
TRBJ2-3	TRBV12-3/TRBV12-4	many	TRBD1	CASSLGTGVVTDTQYF	TGTGCCAGCAGTTTAGGGACAGGGGTTGTTACAGATACGCAGTATTTT
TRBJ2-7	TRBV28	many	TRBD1	CASSLRGLYYEQYF	TGTGCCAGCAGTTTAAGGGGGCTATACTACGAGCAGTACTTC
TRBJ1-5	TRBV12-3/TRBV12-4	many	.	CASSLAGPVYQPQHF	TGTGCCAGCAGCTTGGCGGGTCCAGTCTATCAGCCCCAGCATTTT
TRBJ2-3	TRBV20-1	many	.	CSASKYSSLDTQYF	TGCAGTGCTAGCAAGTATTCGAGTCTAGATACGCAGTATTTT
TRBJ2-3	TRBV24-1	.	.	CATSDLYGDTQYF	TGTGCCACCAGTGATTTGTATGGAGATACGCAGTATTTT
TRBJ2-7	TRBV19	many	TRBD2	CASTKATSGSYEQYF	TGTGCCAGTACCAAGGCGACTAGCGGGAGTTACGAGCAGTACTTC
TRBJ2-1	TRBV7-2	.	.	CASSLGHRYNEQFF	TGTGCCAGCAGCTTAGGGCACAGGTACAATGAGCAGTTCTTC
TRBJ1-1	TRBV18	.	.	CASSEFPGQLMNTEAFF	TGTGCCAGCTCAGAGTTTCCAGGACAGCTTATGAACACTGAAGCTTTCTTT
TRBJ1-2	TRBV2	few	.	CATGASNYGYTF	TGTGCCACCGGGGCCTCTAACTATGGCTACACCTTC
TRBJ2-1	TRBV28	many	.	CASSLLAIYNEQFF	TGTGCCAGCAGTTTATTAGCAATCTACAATGAGCAGTTCTTC
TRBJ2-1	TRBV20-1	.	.	CSADAEGLFGEQFF	TGCAGTGCCGACGCGGAGGGACTTTTTGGTGAGCAGTTCTTC
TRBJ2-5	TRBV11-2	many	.	CASSLYNGEETQYF	TGTGCCAGCAGCTTATATAATGGGGAAGAGACCCAGTACTTC
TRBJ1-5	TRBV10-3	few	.	CAISESIPSNQPQHF	TGTGCCATCAGTGAGTCGATTCCCTCCAATCAGCCCCAGCATTTT
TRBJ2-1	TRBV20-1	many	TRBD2	CSARATSGRSYNEQFF	TGCAGTGCTAGGGCAACTAGCGGGAGATCCTACAATGAGCAGTTCTTC
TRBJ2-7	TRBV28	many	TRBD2	CASNTLRVAGPLSYEQYF	TGTGCCAGCAATACCCTGAGGGTAGCGGGCCCACTCTCCTACGAGCAGTACTTC
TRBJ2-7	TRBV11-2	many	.	CASSSEVRSSYEQYF	TGTGCCAGCAGCTCCGAGGTACGGAGCTCCTACGAGCAGTACTTC
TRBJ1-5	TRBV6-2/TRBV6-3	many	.	CATEDGRYSNQPQHF	TGTGCCACCGAAGACGGACGGTATAGCAATCAGCCCCAGCATTTT
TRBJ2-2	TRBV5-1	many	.	CASSIGAGPTGELFF	TGCGCCAGCAGCATCGGAGCGGGTCCAACCGGGGAGCTGTTTTTT
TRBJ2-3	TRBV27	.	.	CASSSLGLLHTDTQYF	TGTGCCAGCAGTTCGCTGGGACTCCTCCACACAGATACGCAGTATTTT
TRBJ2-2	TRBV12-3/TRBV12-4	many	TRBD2	CASSLKREKDGELFF	TGTGCCAGCAGTTTAAAGCGGGAGAAGGACGGGGAGCTGTTTTTT
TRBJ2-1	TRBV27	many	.	CASSSAGTKERSSYNEQFF	TGTGCCAGCAGTTCTGCCGGGACCAAGGAAAGGAGCTCCTACAATGAGCAGTTCTTC
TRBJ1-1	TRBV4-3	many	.	CASSQGGQQTVNTEAFF	TGCGCCAGCAGCCAAGGTGGGCAGCAGACGGTGAACACTGAAGCTTTCTTT
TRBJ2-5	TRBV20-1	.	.	CSARDLRPSRETQYF	TGCAGTGCTAGAGATCTCAGGCCGAGCAGGGAGACCCAGTACTTC
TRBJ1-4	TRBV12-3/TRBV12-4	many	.	CASGTGGEQKLFF	TGTGCCAGCGGTACCGGGGGAGAGCAAAAACTGTTTTTT
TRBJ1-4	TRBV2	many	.	CASSRGQTTNEKLFF	TGTGCCAGCAGCCGCGGACAGACAACTAATGAAAAACTGTTTTTT
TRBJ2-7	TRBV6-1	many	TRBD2	CASSGTRKDSYEQYF	TGTGCCAGCAGTGGGACTAGAAAGGACTCCTACGAGCAGTACTTC
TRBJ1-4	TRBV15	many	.	CATSRDMGKEKLFF	TGTGCCACCAGCAGAGATATGGGGAAAGAAAAACTGTTTTTT
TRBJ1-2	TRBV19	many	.	CASSDLIGEIFRLGYGYTF	TGTGCCAGTTCCGACTTGATCGGGGAGATCTTTCGATTGGGATATGGCTACACCTTC
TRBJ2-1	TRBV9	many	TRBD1	CASSLRTGTGNEQFF	TGTGCCAGCAGCCTAAGGACAGGGACGGGGAATGAGCAGTTCTTC
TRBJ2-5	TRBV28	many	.	CASSFLGVRTQYF	TGTGCCAGCAGTTTCCTAGGGGTGAGGACCCAGTACTTC
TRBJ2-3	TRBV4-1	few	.	CASSKGPQSREDTQYF	TGCGCCAGCAGCAAGGGCCCACAGTCTAGGGAAGATACGCAGTATTTT
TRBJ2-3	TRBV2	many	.	CASSAGAGDTQYF	TGTGCCAGCAGTGCAGGGGCAGGAGATACGCAGTATTTT
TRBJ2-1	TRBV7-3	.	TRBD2	CASGSWVGGRAGNEQFF	TGTGCCAGCGGCTCGTGGGTCGGCGGGAGGGCCGGGAATGAGCAGTTCTTC
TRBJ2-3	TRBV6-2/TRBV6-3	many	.	CASSYSGGGADTQYF	TGTGCCAGCAGTTACTCAGGGGGAGGCGCAGATACGCAGTATTTT
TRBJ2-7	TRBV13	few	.	CASSSGARRSYEQYF	TGTGCCAGCAGCTCCGGGGCCCGCCGATCCTACGAGCAGTACTTC
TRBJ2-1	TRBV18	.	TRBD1	CASSLDRANYNERFF	TGTGCCAGCTCACTGGACAGGGCTAACTACAATGAGCGGTTCTTC
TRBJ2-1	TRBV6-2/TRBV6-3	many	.	CASSSRGSSYNEQFF	TGTGCCAGCAGTTCAAGGGGAAGCTCCTACAATGAGCAGTTCTTC
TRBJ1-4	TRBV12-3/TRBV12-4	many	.	CASSQRGGRPVAREKLFF	TGTGCCAGCAGTCAACGAGGAGGGAGGCCCGTCGCGCGGGAAAAACTGTTTTTT
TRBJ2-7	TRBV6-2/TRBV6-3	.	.	CASSYQEGCEQYF	TGTGCCAGCAGTTATCAGGAGGGATGCGAGCAGTACTTC
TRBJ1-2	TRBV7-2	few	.	CASSLQVSYGYTF	TGTGCCAGCAGCTTACAGGTCAGCTATGGCTACACCTTC
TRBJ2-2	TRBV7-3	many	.	CASSSRKNTGELFF	TGTGCCAGCAGCTCACGGAAAAACACCGGGGAGCTGTTTTTT
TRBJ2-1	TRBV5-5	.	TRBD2	CASSFRLAVYNEQFF	TGTGCCAGCAGCTTCCGACTAGCGGTTTACAATGAGCAGTTCTTC
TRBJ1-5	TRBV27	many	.	CASSLGVGAYSNQPQHF	TGTGCCAGCAGTTTGGGCGTCGGGGCCTATAGCAATCAGCCCCAGCATTTT
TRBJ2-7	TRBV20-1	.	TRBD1	CSAPEPGTGTSEQYF	TGCAGTGCTCCCGAACCCGGGACAGGGACGTCCGAGCAGTACTTC